These 25 T cell receptor beta chains share one sample of origin, sequenced in a study of human T cells and chemical hapten exposure. TCRdb re-called the RACE reads through MiXCR, storing one row per CDR3 protein. The sample shows under 300,000 distinct CDR3 sequences, just under 8% of them seen only once. Time point indicated: pre-sensitization, week 0. Described treatment: therapeutic diphenylcyclopropenone sensitization with weekly scalp DPC. Source: whole blood, taken in connection with sensitization to the hapten diphenylcyclopropenone (DPC). Every receptor here comes from a man between 18 and 29 years old with alopecia areata. Some clones in this sample may be carry-over from other donors' samples.

This clonotype was seen ten or more times. The chain uses TRBV12-3 or TRBV12-4 and TRBJ1-2, with D uncertain. Trimming took off 1 base at V and 3 bases at J, with 6 bases between the two ends. This CDR3 has 13 amino acids. The CDR3 is CASSLVPDYGYTF. CDR3 DNA sequence: TGTGCCAGCAGTTTAGTCCCTGACTATGGCTACACCTTC.

This clonotype was observed a handful of times. CDR3 DNA sequence: TGCAGCGTCGCAAACGGCCGGGGAGATAGCAATCAGCCCCAGCATTTT. Translated: CSVANGRGDSNQPQHF. The chain combines TRBV29-1 with TRBJ1-5; D gene uncertain. The CDR3 is made up of 16 amino acids. Germline-derived CDR1 and CDR2 are SQVTM and ANQGSEA. V was trimmed by 6 bases and J by 0 bases, leaving 18 bases between them.

This clonotype has ten or more counts. The rearrangement uses TRBV7-2 and TRBJ1-1; D not resolved. V lost 1 base and J lost 0, with 9 bases in between. CDR1 and CDR2 (germline): SGHTA, FQGNSA. CDR3 length: 15 amino acids. CDR3 DNA sequence: TGTGCCAGCAGCTTAGGGGTGCTGATGAACACTGAAGCTTTCTTT. It is translated as CASSLGVLMNTEAFF.

The genes are TRBV2 and TRBJ1-1; D unclear. This CDR3 has 14 residues. The germline gives CDR1 SNHLY, CDR2 FYNNEI. V lost 1 base and J lost 5, with 11 bases in between. The CDR3 coding sequence is TGTGCCAGCAGTGAAGGGCGGGATTTAACTGAAGCTTTCTTT. The encoded protein is CASSEGRDLTEAFF.

Only a few counts were recorded for this clonotype. The chain carries TRBV5-1 and TRBJ1-1; the match to TRBD1 covers 7 bases. This CDR3 has 13 amino acids. Germline loops: CDR1 SGHRS, CDR2 YFSETQ. J lost 7 bases, V lost 2 bases, and 5 bases had no gene match. This chain's CDR3 is CASSFRGNLEAFF. The CDR3 bases are TGCGCCAGCAGCTTCAGGGGGAATCTTGAAGCTTTCTTT.

The V gene is TRBV5-6, the J gene TRBJ2-3; TRBD1 might be the D (6 bases). The CDR3 covers 15 residues. Germline V CDR1 and CDR2: SGHDT, YYEEEE. V was trimmed by 1 base and J by 3 bases, leaving 12 bases between them. CDR3 residues: CASSLTGKWTDTQYF. In DNA, the CDR3 is TGTGCCAGCAGCTTGACAGGGAAGTGGACAGATACGCAGTATTTT.

This clonotype was seen only a few times. The chain has TRBV5-1 and TRBJ2-7; D possibly corresponds to TRBD1 (5 bases). The V end was cut by 5 bases, the J end by 1 base, with 16 bases between. Per germline, CDR1 SGHRS and CDR2 YFSETQ. The CDR3 length is 15 residues. This chain's CDR3 is CASREVYRKSYEQYF. The CDR3 coding sequence is TGCGCCAGCAGGGAAGTATACAGGAAGTCCTACGAGCAGTACTTC.

The rearrangement joins TRBV6-6 to TRBJ2-6; D may be TRBD1 (5 bases). V dropped 2 bases and J dropped 1 base, with 12 bases sitting between them. This CDR3 contains 17 residues. Germline CDR1 is MNHNY and CDR2 is SVGAGI (reference sequence). CDR3 DNA sequence: TGTGCCAGCAGTTACGCCTTGCAGGGATCTGGGGCCAACGTCCTGACTTTC. Its protein product is CASSYALQGSGANVLTF.

This clonotype occurred a few times. The chain has TRBV9 and TRBJ1-5, with D perhaps matching TRBD1 (5 bases). The length of the CDR3 is 15 residues. Per the germline V gene, CDR1 is SGDLS and CDR2 is YYNGEE. V was shortened by 2 bases and J by 2 bases, with 11 bases between the two germline ends. This chain's CDR3 is CASSVTEDGNQPQHF. DNA for the CDR3: TGTGCCAGCAGCGTGACAGAAGATGGCAATCAGCCCCAGCATTTT.

The table lists this clonotype with many counts. This chain uses TRBV9 with TRBJ1-4, with TRBD1 matching 7 bases. CDR1 is SGDLS, CDR2 YYNGEE, per germline. CDR3 length equals 15 residues. Trimming at V came to 4 bases and at J to 0 bases, leaving 3 bases not matched to a gene. In DNA form, the CDR3 reads TGTGCCAGCAGCATAACAGGGGCAACTAATGAAAAACTGTTTTTT. It specifies CASSITGATNEKLFF.

The chain combines TRBV4-1 with TRBJ1-5, with D unclear. The CDR3 is 17 residues long. Looked up from germline, CDR1 is MGHRA and CDR2 is YSYEKL. Between the trimmed V and J ends, which lost 1 base and 4 bases, there was a span of 17 bases. The CDR3 DNA sequence: TGCGCCAGCAGCCAAGGTGTCTCCCAAGGGCGGAATCAGCCCCAGCATTTT. Translating it yields CASSQGVSQGRNQPQHF.

CDR3 sequence: CASSANPGAYEQYF. The CDR3 DNA reads TGTGCCAGCAGCGCCAACCCGGGCGCCTACGAGCAGTACTTC. V usage is TRBV7-9 and J usage is TRBJ2-7, with unresolved D. CDR3 length equals 14 residues. CDR1 is SEHNR, CDR2 FQNEAQ, per germline (reference sequence). Trimming shortened V by 5 bases and J by 2 bases, and 13 bases separated the two germline ends.

This clonotype was found a few times. This CDR3 reads CASSQDKRGRASSEQFF. In nucleotides, the CDR3 is TGTGCCAGCAGCCAAGATAAGAGGGGCAGGGCCTCGTCTGAGCAGTTCTTC. The V gene is TRBV4-2, the J gene TRBJ2-1; the D gene could be TRBD1 or TRBD2 (5 bases each). CDR1 is LGHNA, CDR2 YNFKEQ, per germline. CDR3 size: 17 residues. V was cut by 0 bases and J by 9 bases, with 21 bases left in between.

A few counts support this clonotype. For the CDR3, the DNA is TGCGCCAGCAGCCAAGGCCCCCGAGAGACCCAGTACTTC. This gives the protein CASSQGPRETQYF. The chain combines TRBV4-3 with TRBJ2-5; D unclear. The germline CDR1 and CDR2 sequences are LGHNA and YSLEER. V shed 1 base and J shed 4 bases, with 7 bases lying between them. CDR3 length: 13 residues.

The chain employs TRBV20-1 and TRBJ1-4; a possible D gene is TRBD1 (6 bases). Per the germline V gene, CDR1 is DFQATT and CDR2 is SNEGSKA (reference sequence). With 3 bases removed from V and 3 bases from J, the gap between germline ends came to 11 bases. The CDR3 runs to 14 residues. The CDR3 region has the DNA TGCAGTGCTAGTTCAAGACAGGCTAATGAAAAACTGTTTTTT. It translates to CSASSRQANEKLFF.

This rearrangement joins TRBV6-2 or TRBV6-3 to TRBJ1-1, with D perhaps TRBD1 (5 bases). This CDR3 contains 12 residues. The V and J ends lost 1 base and 5 bases respectively, with 5 bases between them. CDR1 is MNHEY, CDR2 SVGEGT, per germline. This CDR3 reads CASSYWGTEAFF. As DNA, the CDR3 is TGTGCCAGCAGTTACTGGGGGACTGAAGCTTTCTTT.

This clonotype has ten or more counts. This chain joins TRBV7-2 and TRBJ2-7, with 10 bases identical to TRBD2. This CDR3 is built from 13 residues. With V trimmed by 2 bases and J by 6 bases, 1 base remained unmatched. The germline gives CDR1 SGHTA, CDR2 FQGNSA. The CDR3 loop reads CASSLPSGGEQYF. DNA for the CDR3: TGTGCCAGCAGCTTACCTAGCGGGGGCGAGCAGTACTTC.

Ten or more counts support this clonotype. The rearrangement uses TRBV7-3 and TRBJ1-2, with D maybe TRBD1 (6 bases). The CDR3 runs 13 residues. Germline loops: CDR1 SGHTA, CDR2 FQGTGA. V dropped 4 bases and J dropped 8 bases, with 14 bases sitting between them. CDR3 sequence: CASSSTDTGGYTF. CDR3 sequence (DNA): TGTGCCAGCAGCTCGACTGATACAGGGGGCTACACCTTC.

CDR3 in amino acids: CASSYTRGGTGELFF. CDR3 sequence (DNA): TGTGCCAGCAGTTACACCCGGGGGGGCACCGGGGAGCTGTTTTTT. The chain carries TRBV6-6 and TRBJ2-2; 8 positions agree with TRBD2. V was pared by 2 bases and J by 4 bases, with 3 bases of the junction left unmatched. The length of the CDR3 is 15 residues. Per the germline V gene, CDR1 is MNHNY and CDR2 is SVGAGI (reference sequence).

This clonotype came up a few times. The V call is TRBV12-3 or TRBV12-4, the J call TRBJ2-5, with D possibly being TRBD1 (6 bases). Trimming took off 6 bases at V and 5 bases at J, with 13 bases between the two ends. The CDR3 has 13 amino acids. The CDR3 nucleotides read TGTGCCAGCAGAATACAGGGTTCCGAGACCCAGTACTTC. This codes for CASRIQGSETQYF.

This clonotype appeared many times. This chain joins TRBV6-5 and TRBJ1-2; D is undetermined. The CDR3 has 13 residues. V was clipped by 6 bases and J by 7 bases, with 15 bases between them. Germline V CDR1 and CDR2: MNHEY, SVGAGI. CDR3 sequence (DNA): TGTGCCAGCAGACCCGAGTCGCTTCCTGGCTACACCTTC. It codes for CASRPESLPGYTF.

The chain joins TRBV6-1 to TRBJ1-1; 8 bases line up with TRBD1. The CDR3 has 15 residues. V was clipped by 6 bases and J by 4 bases; unmatched bases: 10. CDR1 MNHNS and CDR2 SASEGT come from the germline V gene. CDR3 in DNA: TGTGCCAGCAGCGAAAGTGGGCAGGGGGCCACTGAAGCTTTCTTT. The encoded protein is CASSESGQGATEAFF.

Only a few counts were recorded for this clonotype. This sequence joins TRBV7-3 and TRBJ2-3; no firm D call. CDR1 is SGHTA and CDR2 is FQGTGA in the germline V gene. This CDR3 region has 14 residues. V dropped 5 bases and J dropped 3 bases, with 12 bases sitting between them. The CDR3, as DNA: TGTGCCAGCAGCGTTTATACAAGGACAGATACGCAGTATTTT. Its protein product is CASSVYTRTDTQYF.

The rearrangement uses TRBV6-2 or TRBV6-3 and TRBJ1-5; TRBD1 matches at 8 bases. The CDR3 runs to 15 residues. Per the germline V gene, CDR1 is MNHEY and CDR2 is SVGEGT. V dropped 6 bases and J dropped 2; count of bases not matched to a gene: 6. The CDR3 region is CASSHGQGGNQPQHF. The CDR3 bases are TGTGCCAGCAGCCACGGACAGGGTGGCAATCAGCCCCAGCATTTT.

This clonotype has ten or more counts. CDR3 residues: CASSLYAGPNEKLFF. CDR3 nucleotides: TGTGCCAGCAGCTTATATGCAGGGCCTAATGAAAAACTGTTTTTT. This sequence joins TRBV7-3 and TRBJ1-4, with D maybe TRBD1 (5 bases). CDR1 is SGHTA, CDR2 FQGTGA, per germline. The CDR3 contains 15 residues. V shed 2 bases and J shed 3 bases, with 10 bases lying between them.